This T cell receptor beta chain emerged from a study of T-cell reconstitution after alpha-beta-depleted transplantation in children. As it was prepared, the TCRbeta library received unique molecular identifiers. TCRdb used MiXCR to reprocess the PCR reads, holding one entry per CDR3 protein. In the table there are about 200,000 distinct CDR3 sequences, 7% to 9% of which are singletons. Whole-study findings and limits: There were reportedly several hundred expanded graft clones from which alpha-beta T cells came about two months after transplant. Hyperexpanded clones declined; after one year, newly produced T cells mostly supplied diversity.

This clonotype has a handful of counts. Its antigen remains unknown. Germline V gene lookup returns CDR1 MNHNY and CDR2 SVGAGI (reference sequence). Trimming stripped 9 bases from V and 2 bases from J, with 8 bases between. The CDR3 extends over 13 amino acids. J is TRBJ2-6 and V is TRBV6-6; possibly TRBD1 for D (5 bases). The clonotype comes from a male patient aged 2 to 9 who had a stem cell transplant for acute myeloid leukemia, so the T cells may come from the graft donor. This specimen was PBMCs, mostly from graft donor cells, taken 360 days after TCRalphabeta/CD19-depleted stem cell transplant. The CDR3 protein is CASDSAGANVLTF. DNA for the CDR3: TGTGCCAGTGACAGTGCTGGGGCCAACGTCCTGACTTTC.